The clone carrying this TCR beta chain was seen ten or more times. What it recognizes is unknown. Trimming removed 4 bases from V and 7 bases from J, with 15 bases in between. Germline CDR1 reads SGDLS; CDR2 reads YYNGEE. This CDR3 has 13 amino acids. 5'RACE with 10-nucleotide random UMIs produced the cDNA. From 15-18 subjects, every sequencing run obtained over 160 million TCR-beta sequences. TCRdb itself ran the 5' RACE reads through MiXCR, one entry per CDR3 protein. Of about 41,000 distinct CDR3 sequences in the sample, 2% to 3% are singletons; the top ten hold around 12%. This sample is drawn from a study of neurological immune-mediated disorders. Study-wide results and caveats: The greatest degree of TCR clonal expansion was observed in HTLV-1-associated myelopathy, with the lowest in multiple sclerosis, below that of healthy controls.

Source material was 2 million unsorted PBMCs, stored at -80 °C in RNAlater. Input material: PBMCs. The receptor was derived from a man aged 25-45 years with multiple sclerosis. This chain uses TRBV9 with TRBJ2-7; D is unclear. The CDR3 coding sequence is TGTGCCAGCAGCTCCCGTCCCGTGGGGGAGCAGTACTTC. Translation gives CASSSRPVGEQYF.